The next 27 T cell receptor beta chains were all read from a single sample in a study of blood T cells in healthy people across ages. A sample-barcoded 5' primer and a J-beta primer mix were used in a second PCR of about 7 to 12 cycles. TCRdb independently ran MiXCR on the 5' RACE reads; one entry per CDR3 protein. The sample records around 1,100,000 distinct CDR3 sequences, around two fifths being singletons. Material: blood. These receptors all stem from a man aged 18-30 years in good health.

The V and J genes are TRBV7-9 and TRBJ1-1, with D tentatively TRBD1 (5 bases). V was clipped by 5 bases and J by 5 bases, with 12 bases between them. This CDR3 is 13 amino acids long. CDR1 is SEHNR and CDR2 is FQNEAQ in the germline V gene (reference sequence). The CDR3 protein is CASSEDMPTEAFF. CDR3 nucleotide sequence: TGTGCCAGCAGCGAGGACATGCCTACTGAAGCTTTCTTT.

This clonotype has more than one count but fewer than ten. V gene TRBV6-2 or TRBV6-3 combines with J gene TRBJ1-1; D unclear. Germline CDR1 and CDR2: MNHEY and SVGEGT. Trimming left V 6 bases short and J 1 base short, with 12 bases between. The length of the CDR3 is 14 residues. For the CDR3, the DNA is TGTGCCAGCAGCCGGTACTCAGAGAACACTGAAGCTTTCTTT. Translated: CASSRYSENTEAFF.

This clonotype has just a few counts. V usage is TRBV15 and J usage is TRBJ1-5; D is uncertain. The V gene's germline CDR1 is LNHNV and CDR2 YYDKDF (reference sequence). With 1 base removed from V and 4 bases from J, the gap between germline ends came to 8 bases. The CDR3 sequence is 14 residues long. CDR3 sequence (DNA): TGTGCCACCAGCAGAGTACAGATTAATCAGCCCCAGCATTTT. This gives the protein CATSRVQINQPQHF.

The chain carries TRBV27 and TRBJ1-1, with no clear D. Trimming removed 5 bases from V and 0 bases from J, with 16 bases in between. Germline V gives CDR1 MNHEY, CDR2 SMNVEV (reference sequence). This CDR3 contains 16 residues. CDR3 sequence: CASSPILGQLNTEAFF. CDR3 nucleotide sequence: TGTGCCAGCAGTCCGATCCTTGGGCAGCTGAACACTGAAGCTTTCTTT.

The table lists this clonotype with a few counts. The chain recombines TRBV12-3 or TRBV12-4 with TRBJ1-3; possibly TRBD1 for D (5 bases). Deletions cut 0 bases from V and 4 bases from J, with 10 bases between. The CDR3 has 15 residues. As DNA, the CDR3 is TGTGCCAGCAGTTTAGCCCCGGGGGTGGGAAACACCATATATTTT. This encodes CASSLAPGVGNTIYF.

The V gene is TRBV5-1, the J gene TRBJ1-1, with D perhaps TRBD1 (5 bases). Germline CDR1 and CDR2: SGHRS and YFSETQ. The CDR3 runs to 13 residues. V lost 3 bases and J lost 4, with 10 bases in between. The CDR3 bases are TGCGCCAGCAGCTGTACCGACAGCACTGAAGCTTTCTTT. This translates into CASSCTDSTEAFF.

This clonotype appeared a few times. The CDR3 DNA sequence: TGTGCCAGCAGCCGCCTACCGGGACACGACTACGAGCAGTACTTC. This codes for CASSRLPGHDYEQYF. The rearrangement uses TRBV7-2 and TRBJ2-7, with a weak D call TRBD1 (6 bases). In germline, CDR1 is SGHTA, CDR2 FQGNSA. The CDR3 runs 15 residues. Trimming removed 5 bases from V and 3 bases from J, with 17 bases in between. The whole variable domain, filled in from reference TRBV7-2 and TRBJ2-7, reads GAGVSQSPSNKVTEKGKDVELRCDPISGHTALYWYRQSLGQGLEFLIYFQGNSAPDKSGLPSDRFSAERTGGSVSTLTIQRTQQEDSAVYLCASSRLPGHDYEQYFGPGTRLTVT.

The V gene is TRBV27, the J gene TRBJ2-7, with 7 bases lining up with TRBD1. The trim removed 7 bases at V and 7 bases at J, leaving 13 bases unmatched. This CDR3 is built from 14 residues. Germline CDR1 and CDR2: MNHEY and SMNVEV (reference sequence). The CDR3 loop reads CASMGQFSYNEQYF. In nucleotides, the CDR3 is TGTGCCAGCATGGGACAGTTCTCCTACAATGAGCAGTACTTC.

V is TRBV20-1 and J is TRBJ1-6; no firm D call. V lost 5 bases, J lost 7 bases, and 9 bases lay in between. The CDR3 totals 12 residues. CDR1 and CDR2 (germline): DFQATT, SNEGSKA (reference sequence). The DNA for the CDR3 is TGCAGTGCTCCGGATGGGAATTCACCCCTCCACTTT. This sequence encodes CSAPDGNSPLHF.

As regards this clonotype: One junction end disagrees with the germline gene, perhaps due to a read error. This chain links TRBV7-3 with TRBJ1-5, with D unresolved. CDR1 is SGHTA and CDR2 is FQGTGA in the germline V gene. This CDR3 is 17 amino acids long. CDR3 sequence: CASSLLGWTDSDQPQHF. CDR3 DNA sequence: TGTGCCAGCAGCTTACTAGGCTGGACGGATAGCGATCAGCCCCAGCATTTT.

In the case of this clonotype: One junction end disagrees with the germline gene, perhaps due to a read error. The V call is TRBV28, the J call TRBJ2-3; unclear D gene. The CDR3 has 15 amino acids. Germline CDR1 MDHEN, CDR2 SYDVKM. DNA for the CDR3: TGTGCCAGCAGTTCCTCGGGTAGACGCACAGATACACAGTATTTT. Translated: CASSSSGRRTDTQYF.

This rearrangement joins TRBV5-1 to TRBJ2-7; D possibly corresponds to TRBD2 (6 bases). TRBJ2-5 explains the end of the DNA better; the J call may be wrong. CDR3 length: 19 residues. In germline, CDR1 is SGHRS, CDR2 YFSETQ. The CDR3 sequence is CASSLEVSTQREGGETQYF. The CDR3 DNA reads as TGCGCCAGCAGCTTGGAGGTCAGCACCCAACGAGAAGGAGGGGAGACCCAGTACTTC.

The V and J genes are TRBV29-1 and TRBJ2-4; 8 bases fit TRBD1. CDR1 is SQVTM and CDR2 is ANQGSEA in the germline V gene. Trimming removed 6 bases from V and 4 bases from J; junction bases left unmatched: 11. The CDR3 consists of 15 residues. The CDR3 loop reads CSVSGGAAQKNIQYF. In DNA form, the CDR3 reads TGCAGCGTCTCAGGGGGCGCCGCTCAGAAAAACATTCAGTACTTC.

The V gene is TRBV12-3 or TRBV12-4, the J gene TRBJ2-1, with D uncertain. The CDR3 length is 16 residues. V lost 2 bases, J lost 0 bases, and 11 bases lay in between. The CDR3 protein is CASSLSLVSSYNEQFF. CDR3 DNA: TGTGCCAGCAGTTTATCGTTGGTGAGCTCCTACAATGAGCAGTTCTTC.

The chain employs TRBV7-2 and TRBJ1-2, with D perhaps TRBD1 (6 bases). Trimming pared 1 base from V and 2 bases from J, leaving 11 bases between. Germline V CDR1 and CDR2: SGHTA, FQGNSA. This CDR3 is built from 15 residues. The CDR3 reads CASSLDTGMNYGYTF. The DNA for the CDR3 is TGTGCCAGCAGCTTAGATACAGGGATGAACTATGGCTACACCTTC.

This clonotype appeared a single time. This chain uses TRBV2 with TRBJ1-1; no reliable D call. CDR1 and CDR2 (germline): SNHLY, FYNNEI. The CDR3 spans 8 residues. V lost 10 bases and J lost 8, with 5 bases in between. The CDR3 DNA reads as TGTGCCACAGGAGAAGCTTTCTTT. It is translated as CATGEAFF.

This clonotype was detected a few times. The CDR3 nucleotides are TGTGCCAGCAGTCGACGGAGCTACGAGCAGTACTTC. Translation gives CASSRRSYEQYF. The chain is built from TRBV5-6 and TRBJ2-7, with no clear D. CDR3 length equals 12 residues. V lost 5 bases, J lost 3 bases, and 9 bases lay in between. Germline CDR1 is SGHDT and CDR2 is YYEEEE.

This clonotype was counted between two and nine times. The J gene is TRBJ2-3, the V gene TRBV6-1, with TRBD1 identical over 7 bases. This CDR3 is 17 amino acids long. In germline, CDR1 is MNHNS, CDR2 SASEGT. Losses at the gene ends were 7 bases for V and 0 bases for J; bases not matched to a gene: 13. DNA of the CDR3: TGTGCCAGCATCCAAATCGACAGGGAACCTAGCACAGATACGCAGTATTTT. It specifies CASIQIDREPSTDTQYF.

The table lists this clonotype with many counts. The chain couples TRBV7-2 to TRBJ2-1, with a possible D match to TRBD2 (5 bases). Per the germline V gene, CDR1 is SGHTA and CDR2 is FQGNSA. V was pared by 5 bases and J by 6 bases, with 14 bases between. The length of the CDR3 is 14 residues. This CDR3 is CASSVELVSNEQFF. As DNA, the CDR3 is TGTGCCAGCAGCGTCGAACTAGTATCCAATGAGCAGTTCTTC.

The rearrangement uses TRBV12-3 or TRBV12-4 and TRBJ1-1; 8 bases map to TRBD1. J lost 5 bases, V lost 6 bases, and 8 bases had no gene match. The CDR3 has 14 amino acids. DNA of the CDR3: TGTGCCAGCAGGAGACAGGGGAGTAAAACTGAAGCTTTCTTT. It translates to CASRRQGSKTEAFF.

This clonotype came up a few times. V is TRBV6-2 or TRBV6-3 and J is TRBJ2-5; 7 nucleotides agree with TRBD1. Unmatched junction bases numbered 2, after V lost 2 bases and J lost 2 bases. This CDR3 region has 14 residues. Germline V CDR1 and CDR2: MNHEY, SVGEGT. For the CDR3, the DNA is TGTGCCAGCAGTTACCAGGACAGGCAAGAGACCCAGTACTTC. Its translation: CASSYQDRQETQYF.

This sequence joins TRBV3-1 and TRBJ1-5; D not resolved. V shed 1 base and J shed 0 bases, with 10 bases lying between them. This CDR3 comprises 16 residues. Germline loops: CDR1 LGHDT, CDR2 YNNKEL (reference sequence). The DNA for the CDR3 is TGTGCCAGCAGCCAAGGGTCGGCACATAGCAATCAGCCCCAGCATTTT. It encodes CASSQGSAHSNQPQHF.

The V call is TRBV6-2 or TRBV6-3, the J call TRBJ1-2; D gene uncertain. This CDR3 has 14 residues. Germline loops: CDR1 MNHEY, CDR2 SVGEGT. V lost 2 bases to trimming and J lost 4 bases, with 11 bases between them. The CDR3 protein is CASSYPGASYGYTF. CDR3 nucleotides: TGTGCCAGCAGTTACCCGGGCGCCTCCTATGGCTACACCTTC.

Regarding this clonotype: An end of the junction differs from the germline gene, which may be a read error. The chain combines TRBV6-6 with TRBJ2-3; D unclear. Germline V gene data show CDR1 as MNHNY and CDR2 as SVGAGI (reference sequence). The CDR3 has 15 amino acids. The CDR3 coding sequence is TGTGCCTGCAGTTTCCTAGACCGATACACAGATACGCAGTATTTT. It translates to CACSFLDRYTDTQYF.

The genes are TRBV25-1 and TRBJ1-1; the D gene is possibly TRBD1 (5 bases). V dropped 1 base and J dropped 3 bases, with 12 bases sitting between them. CDR1 is MGHDK, CDR2 SYGVNS, per germline. The length of the CDR3 is 15 residues. As DNA, the CDR3 is TGTGCCAGCAGTGAATCGGGGGTTTCGTACACTGAAGCTTTCTTT. Residues: CASSESGVSYTEAFF.

The V gene is TRBV24-1, the J gene TRBJ2-3; 8 nucleotides align to TRBD1. The CDR3 runs 14 residues. Per the germline V gene, CDR1 is KGHDR and CDR2 is SFDVKD. Trimming at V came to 11 bases and at J to 6 bases, leaving 12 bases not matched to a gene. The CDR3 sequence is CAIAKQGVGDTQYF. The CDR3 region has the DNA TGTGCCATCGCGAAACAGGGGGTCGGGGATACGCAGTATTTT.

The CDR3 region has the DNA TGTGCCAGCAGCTTGACCCCCGGGACACAAGCAACTGAAGCTTTCTTT. Protein product: CASSLTPGTQATEAFF. The gene calls are TRBV5-5 and TRBJ1-1; D perhaps matches TRBD1 (6 bases). CDR1 and CDR2 from the germline V gene are SGHKS and YYEKEE (reference sequence). The CDR3 sequence is 16 residues long. With 1 base removed from V and 5 bases from J, the gap between germline ends came to 18 bases.